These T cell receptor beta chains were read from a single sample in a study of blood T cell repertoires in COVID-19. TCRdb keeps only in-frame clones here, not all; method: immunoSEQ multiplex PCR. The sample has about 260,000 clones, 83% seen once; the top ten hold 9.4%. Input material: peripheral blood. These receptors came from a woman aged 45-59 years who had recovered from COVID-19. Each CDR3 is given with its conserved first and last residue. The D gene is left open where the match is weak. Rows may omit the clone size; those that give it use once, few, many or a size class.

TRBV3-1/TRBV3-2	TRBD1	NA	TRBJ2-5	TGTGCCAGCAGCCAAGGCGGATGGGGGACAGGGAAACAAGAGACCCAGTACTTC	CASSQGGWGTGKQETQYF
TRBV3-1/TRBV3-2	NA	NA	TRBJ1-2	TGTGCCAGCAGCCCCCCCGGGAGCTATGGCTACACCTTC	CASSPPGSYGYTF
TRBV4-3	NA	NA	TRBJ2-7	TGCGCCAGCAGCCGAGAGGGTCAGGGTGGCGACGAGCAGTACTTC	CASSREGQGGDEQYF
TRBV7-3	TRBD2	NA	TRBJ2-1	TGTGCCAGCAGCCCCACTAGCGGGTCCTACAATGAGCAGTTCTTC	CASSPTSGSYNEQFF
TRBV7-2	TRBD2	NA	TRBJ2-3	TGTGCCAGCAGCTCCACCTCGACTAGCCCTGACACAGATACGCAGTATTTT	CASSSTSTSPDTDTQYF
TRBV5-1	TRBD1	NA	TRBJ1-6	TGCGCCAGCAGCTGGGGACAGGGATCGGATAATTCACCCCTCCACTTT	CASSWGQGSDNSPLHF
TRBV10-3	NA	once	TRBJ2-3	TGTGCCATCAGTGAGTCGTCCGGGGAGCTGAGCACAGATACGCAGTATTTT	CAISESSGELSTDTQYF
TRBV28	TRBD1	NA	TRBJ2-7	TGTGCCAGCAGCCACCGAGGACAGGAACGCTACGAGCAGTACTTC	CASSHRGQERYEQYF
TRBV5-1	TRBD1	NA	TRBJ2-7	TGCGCCAGCAGCTTGGTACCGGGACAGAGGGACGAGCAGTACTTC	CASSLVPGQRDEQYF
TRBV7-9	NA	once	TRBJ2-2	TGTGCCAGCAGCTTAGCCCTTGGGGGCGGAGTCAACACCGGGGAGCTGTTTTTT	CASSLALGGGVNTGELFF
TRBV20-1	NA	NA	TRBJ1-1	TGCAGTGCTAGTTTCGGGTCGAACACTGAAGCTTTCTTT	CSASFGSNTEAFF
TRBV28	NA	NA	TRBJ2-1	TGTGCCAGCAGCGAAGGCGACTACGGTGAGCAGTTCTTC	CASSEGDYGEQFF
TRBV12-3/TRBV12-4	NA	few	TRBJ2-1	TGTGCCAGCAGTTTCCTGAGTGAGCAGTTCTTC	CASSFLSEQFF
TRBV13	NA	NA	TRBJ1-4	TGTGCCAGCAGCCGCAGGGCTGTTGGGGAAAAACTGTTTTTT	CASSRRAVGEKLFF
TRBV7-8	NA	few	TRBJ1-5	TGTGCCAGCAGCCCTCGGACACGGAGGAGGGATCAGCCCCAGCATTTT	CASSPRTRRRDQPQHF
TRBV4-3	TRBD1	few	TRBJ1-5	TGCGCCAGCAGCCAAGACAGGGGGCAGCCCCAGCATTTT	CASSQDRGQPQHF
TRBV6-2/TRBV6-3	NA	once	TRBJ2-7	TGTGCCAGCACCCCGGCCCAGGGAATCTCTTACGAGCAGTACTTC	CASTPAQGISYEQYF
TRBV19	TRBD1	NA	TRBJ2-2	TGTGCCAGTAGTGCGGACAGGGCCACCGGGGAGCTGTTTTTT	CASSADRATGELFF
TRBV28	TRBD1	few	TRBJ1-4	TGTGCCAGCAGTGGACAGGGAGGGAGTTATAATGAAAAACTGTTTTTT	CASSGQGGSYNEKLFF
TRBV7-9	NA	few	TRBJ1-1	TGTGCCAGCAGCTTTAGCGGTGAAGCTTTCTTT	CASSFSGEAFF
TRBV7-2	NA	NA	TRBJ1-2	TGTGCCAGCAGCTTACGGGCGTCAAACAGGGAGGGCTACACCTTC	CASSLRASNREGYTF